This entry lists 27 T cell receptor beta chains sequenced from one sample in a study of blood T cell repertoires in COVID-19. Here immunoSEQ multiplex PCR was the method, and the copy in TCRdb shows in-frame clones only, minus some. The table lists over 90,000 clones, 70% to 90% of them singletons. The sample was peripheral blood. Source of these receptors: a man aged 50 or older in a cohort sampled during active COVID-19.

The chain has TRBV25-1 and TRBJ1-2; unclear D gene. V was trimmed by 0 bases and J by 4 bases, leaving 15 bases between them. CDR1 and CDR2 from the germline V gene are MGHDK and SYGVNS. The CDR3 sequence is 16 residues long. CDR3 DNA sequence: TGTGCCAGCAGTGAATATGGGCTTCAATCGATCTATGGCTACACCTTC. This codes for CASSEYGLQSIYGYTF.

The chain carries TRBV6-9 and TRBJ2-7; D gene ambiguous. V was pared by 6 bases and J by 3 bases, with 12 bases between. Germline CDR1 MNHGY, CDR2 SVAAGI. There are 13 residues in the CDR3. The CDR3: CASRHHGGYEQYV. The CDR3 DNA reads as TGTGCCAGCAGGCACCACGGCGGCTACGAGCAGTACGTC.

The rearrangement uses TRBV7-2 and TRBJ2-7, with D perhaps TRBD2 (7 bases). Trimming cost V 8 bases and J 2 bases, with 10 bases left between them. Germline lookup yields CDR1 SGHTA and CDR2 FQGNSA. This CDR3 has 12 residues. The CDR3 bases are TGTGCCAGCGGGGGGGGGCCCTACGAGCAGTACTTC. The encoded protein is CASGGGPYEQYF.

The chain employs TRBV7-2 and TRBJ2-3, with 10 positions matching TRBD2. V was clipped by 2 bases and J by 3 bases; unmatched bases: 8. This CDR3 has 17 amino acids. CDR1 and CDR2 (germline): SGHTA, FQGNSA. The CDR3 coding sequence is TGTGCCAGCAGCTTAATCGCGACTAGCGGGCGGACAGATACGCAGTATTTT. Translation: CASSLIATSGRTDTQYF.

The chain combines TRBV6-4 with TRBJ2-7; a possible D gene is TRBD2 (5 bases). V lost 2 bases and J 0 bases, leaving 11 bases between the germline ends. The CDR3 is 15 amino acids. Germline V gene data show CDR1 as MRHNA and CDR2 as SNTAGT. CDR3 DNA sequence: TGTGCCAGCAGTGACAACAAGCGGAGCTCCTACGAGCAGTACTTC. Encoded protein: CASSDNKRSSYEQYF.

The chain recombines TRBV19 with TRBJ1-3, with 7 bases that match TRBD1. Germline V gene lookup returns CDR1 LNHDA and CDR2 SQIVND (reference sequence). With 5 bases clipped from V and 0 bases from J, the junction kept 10 bases outside the gene matches. The CDR3 loop spans 17 amino acids. CDR3: CASSPYGQAFSGNTIYF. In DNA form, the CDR3 reads TGTGCCAGTAGTCCGTACGGACAGGCGTTCTCTGGAAACACCATATATTTT. Full variable domain (missing parts from reference TRBV19 and TRBJ1-3): DGGITQSPKYLFRKEGQNVTLSCEQNLNHDAMYWYRQDPGQGLRLIYYSQIVNDFQKGDIAEGYSVSREKKESFPLTVTSAQKNPTAFYLCASSPYGQAFSGNTIYFGEGSWLTVV.

The chain couples TRBV12-3 or TRBV12-4 to TRBJ1-1; D is unclear. V shed 7 bases and J shed 1 base, with 10 bases lying between them. The CDR3 is 13 residues long. DNA of the CDR3: TGTGCCAGCATACTCGGGAAGAACACTGAAGCTTTCTTT. This sequence encodes CASILGKNTEAFF.

This chain links TRBV7-8 with TRBJ2-3; D remains unclear. Germline CDR1 SGHVS, CDR2 FQNEAQ. The V gene lost 6 bases and the J gene lost 0 bases, with 10 bases spanning the gap. The CDR3 contains 14 residues. The CDR3 DNA sequence: TGTGCCAGCAGAGCTATGTTGAGCACAGATACGCAGTATTTT. This encodes CASRAMLSTDTQYF. The full variable domain, with the rest looked up from reference TRBV7-8 and TRBJ2-3, is GAGVSQSPRYKVAKRGQDVALRCDPISGHVSLFWYQQALGQGPEFLTYFQNEAQLDKSGLPSDRFFAERPEGSVSTLKIQRTQQEDSAVYLCASRAMLSTDTQYFGPGTRLTVL.

The chain combines TRBV7-2 with TRBJ1-5, with 10 nucleotides matching TRBD1. Trimming cost V 3 bases and J 3 bases; bases outside gene matches: 2. The CDR3 runs to 15 residues. Germline CDR1 and CDR2: SGHTA and FQGNSA. The CDR3 DNA sequence: TGTGCCAGCAGCTTGGGACAGGGGACCAATCAGCCCCAGCATTTT. This gives the protein CASSLGQGTNQPQHF.

The chain couples TRBV3-1 (or the pseudogene TRBV3-2) to TRBJ1-1; D possibly corresponds to TRBD1 (6 bases). Germline V CDR1 and CDR2: LGHDT, YNNKEL (reference sequence). The CDR3 length is 14 residues. Deletions cut 4 bases from V and 5 bases from J, with 14 bases between. The CDR3 spells CASSRDTLRTEAFF. As DNA, the CDR3 is TGTGCCAGCAGCCGGGACACCTTACGGACTGAAGCTTTCTTT.

The gene calls are TRBV5-6 and TRBJ1-3; 9 positions agree with TRBD1. Trimming at V came to 4 bases and at J to 3 bases, leaving 11 bases not matched to a gene. The germline CDR1 and CDR2 sequences are SGHDT and YYEEEE. CDR3 length equals 17 residues. This CDR3 is CASSKPGGTGLGNTIYF. Here the CDR3 DNA reads TGTGCCAGCAGCAAACCGGGGGGGACAGGGCTTGGAAACACCATATATTTT.

V usage is TRBV5-1 and J usage is TRBJ1-2; the D gene is possibly TRBD1 (6 bases). V gave up 5 bases and J gave up 4 bases, with 12 bases separating them. CDR1 is SGHRS and CDR2 is YFSETQ in the germline V gene. The CDR3 spans 13 residues. The CDR3 is CASSSDSSYGYTF. CDR3 nucleotides: TGCGCCAGCAGTTCGGACAGCTCCTATGGCTACACCTTC.

The J gene is TRBJ2-3, the V gene TRBV24-1; 8 bases map to TRBD2. Per germline, CDR1 KGHDR and CDR2 SFDVKD. Trimming removed 3 bases from V and 5 bases from J; junction bases left unmatched: 6. The CDR3 is made up of 15 amino acids. CDR3 region: CATSDKGLVGDTQYF. The CDR3 DNA reads TGTGCCACCAGTGATAAGGGACTAGTGGGAGATACGCAGTATTTT.

This clone was picked up one time. Other nucleotide sequences in the sample specify the same CDR3. The chain combines TRBV6-5 with TRBJ1-2; D remains ambiguous. V was pared by 8 bases and J by 2 bases, with 9 bases between. Per the germline V gene, CDR1 is MNHEY and CDR2 is SVGAGI. The CDR3 is made up of 12 amino acids. The CDR3 region has the DNA TGTGCCAGCGTCGGCGGGAACTATGGCTACACCTTC. This codes for CASVGGNYGYTF.

This clone was seen just once. The chain combines TRBV11-2 with TRBJ1-3; a weak D match, TRBD1 (5 bases). This CDR3 contains 15 residues. V lost 0 bases, J lost 0 bases, and 6 bases lay in between. CDR1 SGHAT and CDR2 FQNNGV come from the germline V gene. The CDR3 loop is CASSLEGASGNTIYF. CDR3 bases: TGTGCCAGCAGCTTAGAAGGGGCCTCTGGAAACACCATATATTTT.

V and J are TRBV19 and TRBJ2-1; D might be TRBD2 (5 bases). The germline gives CDR1 LNHDA, CDR2 SQIVND (reference sequence). The CDR3 sequence is 12 residues long. V lost 2 bases to trimming and J lost 8 bases, with 7 bases between them. The CDR3 protein is CASSIYGDEQFF. CDR3 bases: TGTGCCAGTAGTATATACGGGGATGAGCAGTTCTTC.

The V gene is TRBV6-5, the J gene TRBJ2-2; unclear D gene. V lost 2 bases to trimming and J lost 2 bases, with 9 bases between them. The CDR3 runs 15 residues. The V gene's germline CDR1 is MNHEY and CDR2 SVGAGI. The CDR3: CASSYQNRNTGELFF. CDR3 DNA sequence: TGTGCCAGCAGTTACCAGAACAGAAACACCGGGGAGCTGTTTTTT.

The chain couples TRBV2 to TRBJ2-1; D is possibly TRBD1 (5 bases). CDR3 length equals 13 residues. The germline V gene encodes CDR1 SNHLY and CDR2 FYNNEI. Trimming left V 6 bases short and J 8 bases short, with 14 bases between. CDR3 sequence reads: CASRPDSKDEQFF. Written as DNA, the CDR3 is TGTGCCAGCAGACCCGACAGTAAGGATGAGCAGTTCTTC. Supplemented by reference TRBV2 and TRBJ2-1, the full variable domain reads EPEVTQTPSHQVTQMGQEVILRCVPISNHLYFYWYRQILGQKVEFLVSFYNNEISEKSEIFDDQFSVERPDGSNFTLKIRSTKLEDSAMYFCASRPDSKDEQFFGPGTRLTVL.

This chain connects TRBV5-8 to TRBJ1-1; no clear D gene. V was shortened by 0 bases and J by 0 bases, with 9 bases between the two germline ends. Germline CDR1 reads SGHTS; CDR2 reads YDEGEE. The CDR3 length is 15 residues. DNA of the CDR3: TGTGCCAGCAGCTTGGGCTTACATCTGAACACTGAAGCTTTCTTT. Protein sequence: CASSLGLHLNTEAFF.

This clone was found a few times. This chain connects TRBV24-1 to TRBJ1-5, with D perhaps matching TRBD1 (6 bases). V lost 4 bases to trimming and J lost 6 bases, with 15 bases between them. The CDR3 is made up of 15 amino acids. Germline-derived CDR1 and CDR2 are KGHDR and SFDVKD. The CDR3 nucleotides are TGTGCCACCAGTGAGGGACAAGGTGCTGGTCAGCCCCAGCATTTT. Its protein product is CATSEGQGAGQPQHF.

The rearrangement uses TRBV15 and TRBJ1-1; 10 bases are a match to TRBD1. Germline-derived CDR1 and CDR2 are LNHNV and YYDKDF (reference sequence). Trimming took 4 bases from V and 1 from J; bases not matched to a gene: 9. The CDR3 covers 17 residues. The CDR3 spells CATSTGDRGYKNTEAFF. CDR3 coding DNA: TGTGCCACCAGCACTGGGGACAGGGGATATAAGAACACTGAAGCTTTCTTT. Combining the CDR3 with reference TRBV15 and TRBJ1-1 gives the whole variable domain DAMVIQNPRYQVTQFGKPVTLSCSQTLNHNVMYWYQQKSSQAPKLLFHYYDKDFNNEADTPDNFQSRRPNTSFCFLDIRSPGLGDTAMYLCATSTGDRGYKNTEAFFGQGTRLTVV.

This clone has just one count. The chain combines TRBV5-5 with TRBJ1-1; D unresolved. The V end was cut by 1 base, the J end by 1 base, with 8 bases between. Germline assignment: CDR1 SGHKS and CDR2 YYEKEE (reference sequence). The CDR3 has 14 amino acids. The CDR3 DNA reads as TGTGCCAGCAGCTTGTTCACAGAGAACACTGAAGCTTTCTTT. Its translation: CASSLFTENTEAFF.

The chain has TRBV18 and TRBJ2-7; 9 nucleotides agree with TRBD2. Trimming at V came to 3 bases and at J to 6 bases, leaving 9 bases not matched to a gene. The CDR3 loop spans 15 amino acids. Per the germline V gene, CDR1 is KGHSH and CDR2 is LQKENI. The CDR3 sequence is CASSPVQGGGGEQYF. CDR3 in DNA: TGTGCCAGCTCACCCGTCCAGGGCGGGGGGGGCGAGCAGTACTTC. Full variable domain (remainder filled in from reference TRBV18 and TRBJ2-7): NAGVMQNPRHLVRRRGQEARLRCSPMKGHSHVYWYRQLPEEGLKFMVYLQKENIIDESGMPKERFSAEFPKEGPSILRIQQVVRGDSAAYFCASSPVQGGGGEQYFGPGTRLTVT.

The chain couples TRBV3-1 (or the pseudogene TRBV3-2) to TRBJ2-2; 10 bases are a match to TRBD2. There are 14 residues in the CDR3. Germline V lookup: CDR1 LGHDT, CDR2 YNNKEL (reference sequence). The junction had 3 bases not matched to a gene; V was cut back by 4 bases and J by 7 bases. CDR3 protein: CASSPSGGYGELFF. CDR3 bases: TGTGCCAGCAGCCCTAGCGGGGGATACGGGGAGCTGTTTTTT.

The rearrangement joins TRBV5-4 to TRBJ1-1; 7 nucleotides agree with TRBD1. The CDR3 loop spans 13 amino acids. CDR1 SGHNT and CDR2 YYREEE come from the germline V gene (reference sequence). Unmatched junction bases numbered 8, after V lost 0 bases and J lost 12 bases. CDR3 bases: TGTGCCAGCAGCTTGGACCGAAACAGGGGAACTTTCTTT. Amino acid sequence: CASSLDRNRGTFF.

The chain has TRBV6-5 and TRBJ2-7; TRBD1 might be the D (6 bases). Trimming took off 10 bases at V and 7 bases at J, with 26 bases between the two ends. Germline CDR1 reads MNHEY; CDR2 reads SVGAGI. This CDR3 comprises 15 residues. The CDR3 loop reads CATPEGDDIPQEQYV. CDR3 DNA: TGTGCCACTCCCGAGGGGGACGACATACCCCAGGAGCAGTACGTC.

The chain recombines TRBV18 with TRBJ2-1; 15 nucleotides agree with TRBD2. The CDR3 contains 19 residues. The J segment lost 7 bases and the V segment lost 4 bases, leaving 14 bases of the junction unmatched. The germline V gene encodes CDR1 KGHSH and CDR2 LQKENI. The CDR3 bases are TGTGCCAGCTCACGTTCCGGGACTAGCGGGGGGAGTGCTGGGAATGAGCAGTTCTTC. Its protein is CASSRSGTSGGSAGNEQFF.